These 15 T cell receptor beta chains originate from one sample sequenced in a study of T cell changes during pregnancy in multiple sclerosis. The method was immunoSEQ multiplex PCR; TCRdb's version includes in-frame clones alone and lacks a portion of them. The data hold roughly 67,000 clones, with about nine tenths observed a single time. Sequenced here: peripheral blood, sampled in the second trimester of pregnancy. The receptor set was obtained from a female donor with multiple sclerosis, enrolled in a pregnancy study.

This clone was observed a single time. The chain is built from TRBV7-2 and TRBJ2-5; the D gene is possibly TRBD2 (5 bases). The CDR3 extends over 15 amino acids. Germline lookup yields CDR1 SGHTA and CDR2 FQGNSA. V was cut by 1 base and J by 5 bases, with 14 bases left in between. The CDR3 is CASSLVGSPGETQYF. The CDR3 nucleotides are TGTGCCAGCAGCTTAGTGGGGAGTCCGGGGGAGACCCAGTACTTC.

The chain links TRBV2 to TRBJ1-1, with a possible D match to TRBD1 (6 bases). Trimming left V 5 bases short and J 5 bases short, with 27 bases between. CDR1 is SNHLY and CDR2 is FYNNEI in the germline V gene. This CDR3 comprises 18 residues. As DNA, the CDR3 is TGTGCCAGCAGTCCATATACGGGCAGGGGTGGGTCGACGACTGAAGCTTTCTTT. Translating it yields CASSPYTGRGGSTTEAFF. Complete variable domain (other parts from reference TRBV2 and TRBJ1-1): EPEVTQTPSHQVTQMGQEVILRCVPISNHLYFYWYRQILGQKVEFLVSFYNNEISEKSEIFDDQFSVERPDGSNFTLKIRSTKLEDSAMYFCASSPYTGRGGSTTEAFFGQGTRLTVV.

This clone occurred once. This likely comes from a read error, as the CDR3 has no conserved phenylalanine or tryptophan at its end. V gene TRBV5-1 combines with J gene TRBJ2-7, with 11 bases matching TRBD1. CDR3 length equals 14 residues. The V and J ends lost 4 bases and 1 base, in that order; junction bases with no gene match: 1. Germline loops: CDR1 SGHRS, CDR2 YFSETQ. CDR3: CASSGTGGSYEQYL. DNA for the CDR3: TGCGCCAGCAGCGGGACAGGGGGATCCTACGAGCAGTACCTC.

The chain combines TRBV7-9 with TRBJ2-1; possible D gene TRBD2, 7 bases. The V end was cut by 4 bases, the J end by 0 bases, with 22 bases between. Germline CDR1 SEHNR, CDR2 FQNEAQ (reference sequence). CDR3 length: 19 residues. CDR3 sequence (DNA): TGTGCCAGCAGCTCCCCCGGGCAGGGGAGGGGGAGCTCCTACAATGAGCAGTTCTTC. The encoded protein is CASSSPGQGRGSSYNEQFF.

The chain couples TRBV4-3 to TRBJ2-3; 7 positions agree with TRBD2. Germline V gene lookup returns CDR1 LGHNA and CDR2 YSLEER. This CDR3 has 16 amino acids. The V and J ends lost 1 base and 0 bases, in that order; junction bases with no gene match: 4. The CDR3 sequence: CASSQGSGVSTDTQYF. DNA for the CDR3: TGCGCCAGCAGCCAAGGGAGCGGGGTTAGCACAGATACGCAGTATTTT.

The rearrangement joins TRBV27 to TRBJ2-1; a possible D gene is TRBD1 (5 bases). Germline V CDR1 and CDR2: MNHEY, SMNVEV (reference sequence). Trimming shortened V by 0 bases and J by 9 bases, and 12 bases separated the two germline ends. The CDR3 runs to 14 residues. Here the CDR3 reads CASSLSGLGTEQFF. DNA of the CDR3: TGTGCCAGCAGTTTATCGGGGCTGGGCACTGAGCAGTTCTTC.

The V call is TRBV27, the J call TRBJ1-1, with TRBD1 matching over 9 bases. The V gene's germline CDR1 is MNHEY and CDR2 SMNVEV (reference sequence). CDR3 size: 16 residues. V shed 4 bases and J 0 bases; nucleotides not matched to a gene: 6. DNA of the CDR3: TGTGCCAGCAGTTCCCCGGGACAGGGCATGAACACTGAAGCTTTCTTT. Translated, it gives CASSSPGQGMNTEAFF.

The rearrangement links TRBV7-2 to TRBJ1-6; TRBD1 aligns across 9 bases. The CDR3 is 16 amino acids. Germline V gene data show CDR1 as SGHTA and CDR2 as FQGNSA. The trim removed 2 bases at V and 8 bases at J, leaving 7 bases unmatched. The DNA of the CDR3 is TGTGCCAGCAGCTTATCGGGACAGGGAAGAGATTCACCCCTCCACTTT. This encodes CASSLSGQGRDSPLHF. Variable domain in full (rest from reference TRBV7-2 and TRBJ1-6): GAGVSQSPSNKVTEKGKDVELRCDPISGHTALYWYRQSLGQGLEFLIYFQGNSAPDKSGLPSDRFSAERTGGSVSTLTIQRTQQEDSAVYLCASSLSGQGRDSPLHFGNGTRLTVT.

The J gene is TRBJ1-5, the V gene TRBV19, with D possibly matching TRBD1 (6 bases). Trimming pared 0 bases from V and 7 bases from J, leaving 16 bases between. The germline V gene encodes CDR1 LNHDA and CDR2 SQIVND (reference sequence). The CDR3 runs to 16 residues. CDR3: CASSIDRGIVGQPQHF. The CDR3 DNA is TGTGCCAGTAGTATAGACAGGGGAATTGTAGGACAGCCCCAGCATTTT.

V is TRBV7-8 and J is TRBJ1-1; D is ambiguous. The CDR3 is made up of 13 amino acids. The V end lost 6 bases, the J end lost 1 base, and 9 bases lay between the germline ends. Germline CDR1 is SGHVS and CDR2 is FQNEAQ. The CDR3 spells CASRGVENTEAFF. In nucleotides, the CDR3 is TGTGCCAGCAGGGGCGTCGAGAACACTGAAGCTTTCTTT.

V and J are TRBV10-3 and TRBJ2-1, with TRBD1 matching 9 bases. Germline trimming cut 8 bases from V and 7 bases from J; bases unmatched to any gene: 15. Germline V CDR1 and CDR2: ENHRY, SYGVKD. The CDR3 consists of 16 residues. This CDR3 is CAIHPRTGTGRNEQFF. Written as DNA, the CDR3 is TGTGCCATCCACCCGCGAACCGGGACAGGGAGAAATGAGCAGTTCTTC.

Here the CDR3 reads CASSYDFREGNTGELFF. The CDR3 DNA reads as TGTGCCAGCAGCTACGATTTCAGGGAGGGTAACACCGGGGAGCTGTTTTTT. The chain carries TRBV11-1 and TRBJ2-2; TRBD2 aligns across 7 bases. With 4 bases clipped from V and 2 bases from J, the junction kept 10 bases outside the gene matches. Germline CDR1 SGHAT, CDR2 FQDESV (reference sequence). This CDR3 is 17 amino acids long.

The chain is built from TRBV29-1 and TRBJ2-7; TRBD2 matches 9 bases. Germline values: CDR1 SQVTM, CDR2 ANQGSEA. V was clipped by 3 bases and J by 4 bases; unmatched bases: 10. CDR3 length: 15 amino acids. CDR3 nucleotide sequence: TGCAGCGTTGAGCGGGGTGTAGCGGGGGTTTACGAGCAGTACTTC. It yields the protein CSVERGVAGVYEQYF.

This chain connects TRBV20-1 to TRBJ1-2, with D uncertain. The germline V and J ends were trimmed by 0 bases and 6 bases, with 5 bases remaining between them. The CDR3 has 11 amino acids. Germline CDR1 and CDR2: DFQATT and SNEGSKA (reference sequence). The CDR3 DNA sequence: TGCAGTGCTAGAGATTGGCATGGCTACACCTTC. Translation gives CSARDWHGYTF.

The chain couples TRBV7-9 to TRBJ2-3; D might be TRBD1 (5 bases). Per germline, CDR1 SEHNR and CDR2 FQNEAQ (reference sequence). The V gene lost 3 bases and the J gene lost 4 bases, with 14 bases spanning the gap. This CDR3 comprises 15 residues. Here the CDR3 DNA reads TGTGCCAGCAGCTTCGCTGGCCAGGGCTCAGATACGCAGTATTTT. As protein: CASSFAGQGSDTQYF.